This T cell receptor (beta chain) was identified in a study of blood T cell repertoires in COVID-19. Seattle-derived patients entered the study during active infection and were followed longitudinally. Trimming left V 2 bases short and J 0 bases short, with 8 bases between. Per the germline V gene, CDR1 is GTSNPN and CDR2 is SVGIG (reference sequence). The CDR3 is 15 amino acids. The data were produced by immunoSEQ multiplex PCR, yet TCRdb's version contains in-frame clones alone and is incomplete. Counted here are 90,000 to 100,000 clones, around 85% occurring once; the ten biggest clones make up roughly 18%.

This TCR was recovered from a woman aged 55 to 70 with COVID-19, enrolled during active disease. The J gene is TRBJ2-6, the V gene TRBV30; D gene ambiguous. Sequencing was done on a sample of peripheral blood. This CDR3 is CAWSPSPSGANVLTF. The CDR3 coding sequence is TGTGCCTGGAGTCCTTCCCCCTCTGGGGCCAACGTCCTGACTTTC.